This paragraph covers one T cell receptor (beta chain) sequence. The same CDR3 arises from other DNA sequences in this sample as well. Per the germline V gene, CDR1 is SGHTA and CDR2 is FQGTGA. The ends lost 2 bases at V and 0 bases at J; junction bases unmatched: 0. The CDR3 length is 15 residues. This record belongs to a study of blood T cell repertoires in COVID-19. Clinical history reported by participants formed the basis on which cohorts were assigned. Produced via immunoSEQ multiplex PCR; TCRdb's table is partial and in-frame only. Seen here are some 410,000 clones, 88% observed once, and the top ten hold 0.9% to 1%.

V and J are TRBV7-3 and TRBJ2-3; 9 bases align to TRBD2. The specimen sequenced was PBMCs or T cells enriched from blood (not recorded which). The sequence was obtained from a woman aged 25 to 45 with acute COVID-19. As DNA, the CDR3 is TGTGCCAGCAGCTTAGCGGGGGGGAGCACAGATACGCAGTATTTT. Encoded protein: CASSLAGGSTDTQYF.